A single sample is the source of the 27 T cell receptor beta chains below, sequenced in a study of T cells in Graves' hyperthyroidism and ophthalmopathy. RNA transcripts gave rise to amplified TCR beta CDR3 regions. The HTBI primer set was used in a first-round RT-PCR of the TCR CDR3. TCRdb reprocessed the multiplex PCR reads with MiXCR, giving one entry per CDR3 protein. The sample has under 300,000 distinct CDR3 sequences; roughly 15% are singletons. Sample: blood. The receptors were sampled from a woman in her forties or fifties with Graves' hyperthyroidism that later progressed to Graves' ophthalmopathy.

This clonotype was picked up many times. This chain uses TRBV5-1 with TRBJ1-2; D is unclear. Trimming cost V 4 bases and J 4 bases, with 14 bases left between them. The CDR3 has 14 amino acids. Germline V gene sequence: CDR1 SGHRS, CDR2 YFSETQ. In nucleotides, the CDR3 is TGCGCCAGCAGCACCTTACAAGGTACCTATGGCTACACCTTC. It is translated as CASSTLQGTYGYTF.

This clonotype was observed many times. This rearrangement joins TRBV28 to TRBJ2-5; 7 bases are a match to TRBD1. This CDR3 has 16 amino acids. CDR1 and CDR2 from the germline V gene are MDHEN and SYDVKM. Trimming removed 5 bases from V and 2 bases from J; junction bases left unmatched: 11. CDR3: CASSPLGTARQETQYF. The CDR3, as DNA: TGTGCCAGCAGTCCCCTTGGGACAGCAAGACAAGAGACCCAGTACTTC. The full variable domain, its missing parts supplied by reference TRBV28 and TRBJ2-5, is DVKVTQSSRYLVKRTGEKVFLECVQDMDHENMFWYRQDPGLGLRLIYFSYDVKMKEKGDIPEGYSVSREKKERFSLILESASTNQTSMYLCASSPLGTARQETQYFGPGTRLLVL.

This clonotype was counted at least ten times. The rearrangement joins TRBV9 to TRBJ2-1; tentatively, D is TRBD2 (6 bases). CDR1 is SGDLS and CDR2 is YYNGEE in the germline V gene. V dropped 1 base and J dropped 7 bases, with 15 bases sitting between them. The CDR3 consists of 15 residues. The CDR3 nucleotides are TGTGCCAGCAGCGTACAGGGAGGAGCAAGGAATGAGCAGTTCTTC. Translated, it gives CASSVQGGARNEQFF.

The table lists this clonotype with many counts. The chain recombines TRBV28 with TRBJ2-7; either TRBD1 or TRBD2 may fit D (5 bases each). CDR3 size: 14 residues. From germline, CDR1 is MDHEN and CDR2 SYDVKM. The germline V and J ends were trimmed by 4 bases and 3 bases, with 13 bases remaining between them. CDR3 loop: CASSSGVRGYEQYF. The CDR3 DNA follows: TGTGCCAGCAGTTCCGGGGTAAGGGGCTACGAGCAGTACTTC.

This clonotype was counted at least ten times. CDR3 nucleotides: TGTGCCAGCAGCCCCCACCGGCTCTACATTCACCAAAACATTCAGTACTTC. It is translated as CASSPHRLYIHQNIQYF. The V call is TRBV7-8, the J call TRBJ2-4; D gene unclear. Germline CDR1 and CDR2: SGHVS and FQNEAQ. Trimming removed 5 bases from V and 5 bases from J, with 22 bases in between. The CDR3 sequence is 17 residues long.

The chain joins TRBV18 to TRBJ2-3, with 8 bases that match TRBD2. V trimming: 0 bases; J trimming: 0 bases; junction bases outside the gene matches: 2. Germline V CDR1 and CDR2: KGHSH, LQKENI. The CDR3 sequence is 16 residues long. The CDR3 bases are TGTGCCAGCTCACCACCGGCTAGCGGGAGCACAGATACGCAGTATTTT. It translates to CASSPPASGSTDTQYF. Full variable domain (remainder filled in from reference TRBV18 and TRBJ2-3): NAGVMQNPRHLVRRRGQEARLRCSPMKGHSHVYWYRQLPEEGLKFMVYLQKENIIDESGMPKERFSAEFPKEGPSILRIQQVVRGDSAAYFCASSPPASGSTDTQYFGPGTRLTVL.

V and J are TRBV9 and TRBJ2-2, with 9 bases aligning to TRBD2. Trimming cost V 7 bases and J 0 bases; bases outside gene matches: 7. The length of the CDR3 is 16 residues. Germline assignment: CDR1 SGDLS and CDR2 YYNGEE. The CDR3 bases are TGTGCCAGCTCCCCGTCTAGCGGGACGAACACCGGGGAGCTGTTTTTT. It specifies CASSPSSGTNTGELFF.

This clonotype was found many times. The V gene is TRBV20-1, the J gene TRBJ1-5, with D maybe TRBD1 (5 bases). The CDR3 sequence is 14 residues long. The V end lost 5 bases, the J end lost 2 bases, and 13 bases lay between the germline ends. Germline CDR1 and CDR2: DFQATT and SNEGSKA (reference sequence). CDR3 loop: CSAQWGAGNQPQHF. The DNA of the CDR3 is TGCAGTGCTCAATGGGGCGCGGGCAATCAGCCCCAGCATTTT.

Worth noting for this clonotype: This may stem from a read error, because a much larger clone lies one nucleotide away. The chain links TRBV2 to TRBJ1-2; unclear D gene. This CDR3 spans 12 amino acids. CDR1 and CDR2 (germline): SNHLY, FYNNEI. The V end lost 5 bases, the J end lost 1 base, and 5 bases lay between the germline ends. CDR3 nucleotide sequence: TGTGCCAGCAGTACCGGTAACTATGGCTACACCTTC. It encodes CASSTGNYGYTF.

This clonotype was recorded a few times. In DNA, the CDR3 is TGTGCCAGCAGCAAGACAGGGTCTAGTTACTACGAGCAGTACTTC. Its translation is CASSKTGSSYYEQYF. The V and J genes are TRBV9 and TRBJ2-7, with 7 bases that match TRBD1. CDR1 and CDR2 (germline): SGDLS, YYNGEE. This CDR3 has 15 residues. Unmatched junction bases numbered 10, after V lost 4 bases and J lost 3 bases.

This clonotype has at least ten counts. This chain connects TRBV18 to TRBJ1-1, with a weak D call TRBD1 (6 bases). The V gene's germline CDR1 is KGHSH and CDR2 LQKENI. The CDR3 is 13 amino acids. Trimming took off 4 bases at V and 8 bases at J, with 14 bases between the two ends. Here the CDR3 DNA reads TGTGCCAGCTCACGAGCTACGGACAGCGAAGCTTTCTTT. Translating it yields CASSRATDSEAFF. The entire variable domain, with the rest obtained from reference TRBV18 and TRBJ1-1, is as follows: NAGVMQNPRHLVRRRGQEARLRCSPMKGHSHVYWYRQLPEEGLKFMVYLQKENIIDESGMPKERFSAEFPKEGPSILRIQQVVRGDSAAYFCASSRATDSEAFFGQGTRLTVV.

This clonotype has a count of ten or more. The V call is TRBV28, the J call TRBJ1-1; no clear D. The CDR3 is made up of 15 amino acids. Germline CDR1 MDHEN, CDR2 SYDVKM. Trimming left V 5 bases short and J 7 bases short, with 20 bases between. CDR3 DNA: TGTGCCAGCAGTCCACTACCCCGGACGGATATTGAAGCTTTCTTT. It codes for CASSPLPRTDIEAFF.

This clonotype was picked up many times. This chain uses TRBV5-1 with TRBJ1-1; tentatively, D is TRBD1 (5 bases). Trimming took 6 bases from V and 1 from J, leaving 13 bases between them. Germline V gene data show CDR1 as SGHRS and CDR2 as YFSETQ. The length of the CDR3 is 14 residues. CDR3 sequence (DNA): TGCGCCAGCACGAACGACAGAGGGAACACTGAAGCTTTCTTT. Its protein product is CASTNDRGNTEAFF.

This clonotype was detected ten times or more. The chain carries TRBV5-6 and TRBJ2-3; TRBD2 agrees at 9 bases. Germline V gene data show CDR1 as SGHDT and CDR2 as YYEEEE. This CDR3 contains 16 residues. Trimming cost V 2 bases and J 4 bases; bases outside gene matches: 8. The CDR3 spells CASSFDRSGSADTQYF. The CDR3, as DNA: TGTGCCAGCAGCTTTGATCGTAGCGGGAGTGCAGATACGCAGTATTTT.

The chain recombines TRBV20-1 with TRBJ2-7, with 7 positions matching TRBD1. CDR1 and CDR2 from the germline V gene are DFQATT and SNEGSKA (reference sequence). CDR3 length: 13 amino acids. The V gene end was trimmed by 5 bases and the J gene end by 6 bases; junction bases not matched to a gene: 10. This CDR3 is CSARGQVSCEQYF. In nucleotides, the CDR3 is TGCAGTGCTCGCGGACAGGTGAGCTGCGAGCAGTACTTC.

This clonotype was counted ten times or more. The chain couples TRBV20-1 to TRBJ2-3; 14 bases map to TRBD2. The CDR3 consists of 14 residues. Germline V gene data show CDR1 as DFQATT and CDR2 as SNEGSKA (reference sequence). V was pared by 5 bases and J by 7 bases, with 5 bases of the junction left unmatched. The CDR3 region has the DNA TGCAGTGCTTCCGGGACTAGCGGGAGAAATACGCAGTATTTT. Its translation: CSASGTSGRNTQYF.

V is TRBV9 and J is TRBJ1-1, with a possible D match to TRBD1 (5 bases). V lost 4 bases to trimming and J lost 1 base, with 14 bases between them. This CDR3 region has 15 residues. From germline, CDR1 is SGDLS and CDR2 YYNGEE. CDR3 residues: CASSPWGSSNTEAFF. For the CDR3, the DNA is TGTGCCAGCAGCCCGTGGGGCAGCTCGAACACTGAAGCTTTCTTT.

This clonotype was picked up many times. This chain connects TRBV11-1 to TRBJ2-3; the D is unclear. The V gene lost 5 bases and the J gene lost 2 bases, with 11 bases spanning the gap. The germline V gene has CDR1 SGHAT and CDR2 FQDESV (reference sequence). The CDR3 totals 14 residues. DNA for the CDR3: TGTGCCAGCAGCGCCGGGTCCTTCACAGATACGCAGTATTTT. It translates to CASSAGSFTDTQYF.

V gene TRBV7-2 combines with J gene TRBJ1-6; no firm D call. The CDR3 consists of 13 residues. Germline V gives CDR1 SGHTA, CDR2 FQGNSA. V lost 4 bases and J 4 bases, leaving 5 bases between the germline ends. The CDR3 nucleotides read TGTGCCAGCAGCTCGCAATATAATTCACCCCTCCACTTT. Translated: CASSSQYNSPLHF.

V usage is TRBV30 and J usage is TRBJ1-5; weak D call: TRBD1 (5 bases). Germline V gene sequence: CDR1 GTSNPN, CDR2 SVGIG (reference sequence). Between the trimmed V and J ends, which lost 2 bases and 1 base, there was a span of 27 bases. The CDR3 extends over 20 amino acids. In DNA, the CDR3 is TGTGCCTGGAGTAGGGGACGGACCGGGACGCCGTTGGCAAGCAATCAGCCCCAGCATTTT. It is translated as CAWSRGRTGTPLASNQPQHF.

This clonotype was seen ten or more times. The gene calls are TRBV5-1 and TRBJ2-1; TRBD1 agrees at 8 bases. The V segment lost 4 bases and the J segment 1 base; nucleotides outside the gene matches: 7. Germline V gives CDR1 SGHRS, CDR2 YFSETQ. The CDR3 is made up of 16 amino acids. The CDR3 DNA follows: TGCGCCAGCAGCCCACAGGGGGGAATTTCCTACAATGAGCAGTTCTTC. Translated, it gives CASSPQGGISYNEQFF.

This clonotype turned up a few times. The chain employs TRBV12-5 and TRBJ1-1, with TRBD1 matching over 8 bases. The V gene end was trimmed by 6 bases and the J gene end by 5 bases; junction bases not matched to a gene: 5. Germline V CDR1 and CDR2: LGHNT, FRNRAP. There are 13 residues in the CDR3. The CDR3 DNA sequence: TGTGCTAGTGGCCCCGACAGGGGAACTGAAGCTTTCTTT. This sequence encodes CASGPDRGTEAFF.

The chain employs TRBV20-1 and TRBJ2-4; no clear D gene. The germline CDR1 and CDR2 sequences are DFQATT and SNEGSKA (reference sequence). V was cut by 0 bases and J by 3 bases, with 9 bases left in between. The CDR3 totals 14 residues. Here the CDR3 DNA reads TGCAGTGCTAGAGATCCTGGGGTCAAAAACATTCAGTACTTC. Translated, it gives CSARDPGVKNIQYF.

This clonotype appeared many times. The V call is TRBV10-3, the J call TRBJ1-1; the D is unclear. The CDR3 consists of 14 residues. Trimming pared 5 bases from V and 4 bases from J, leaving 14 bases between. Germline V gene data show CDR1 as ENHRY and CDR2 as SYGVKD. In DNA, the CDR3 is TGTGCCATCAGTCCCGGACTCGCGGGCACTGAAGCTTTCTTT. Encoded protein: CAISPGLAGTEAFF.

The V call is TRBV5-4, the J call TRBJ1-1; 9 bases map to TRBD1. CDR3 length: 15 amino acids. Germline CDR1 and CDR2: SGHNT and YYREEE (reference sequence). Trimming cost V 4 bases and J 6 bases; bases outside gene matches: 10. The CDR3 coding sequence is TGTGCCAGCAGCGCCCGGGACAGGGCTGTTCCTGAAGCTTTCTTT. It is translated as CASSARDRAVPEAFF.

This clonotype was observed many times. The chain carries TRBV6-1 and TRBJ2-5; possible D gene TRBD2, 6 bases. Trimming left V 8 bases short and J 2 bases short, with 15 bases between. The CDR3 is 14 amino acids. From germline, CDR1 is MNHNS and CDR2 SASEGT. The CDR3 reads CASFTSTRQETQYF. CDR3 coding DNA: TGTGCCAGCTTTACCTCGACTAGGCAAGAGACCCAGTACTTC.

Many counts were recorded for this clonotype. This chain links TRBV5-1 with TRBJ2-5; 7 bases match TRBD1. Germline trimming cut 0 bases from V and 5 bases from J; bases unmatched to any gene: 4. The germline V gene has CDR1 SGHRS and CDR2 YFSETQ. CDR3 length: 14 residues. The CDR3 protein is CASSLEQGVETQYF. DNA of the CDR3: TGCGCCAGCAGCTTGGAGCAGGGGGTCGAGACCCAGTACTTC.